Shown below are 16 T cell receptor beta chains from a single sample sequenced in a study of shared clonotypes between healthy human individuals. Clones were read by immunoSEQ multiplex PCR, and TCRdb kept only the in-frame ones, dropping some. The repertoire holds about 2.2 million clones, more than 85% seen once, with around 1.7% in the top ten. Naive CD8 cells comprised CD45RO-negative, CCR7-positively selected cells, excluding terminally differentiated effector memory CD45RA+ cells. Sequenced: naive CD8+ T cells from PBMCs. The receptors come from a man aged 18 to 29 in good health. Some clones in this sample may be carry-over from other donors' samples.

The chain is built from TRBV7-6 and TRBJ2-1; TRBD2 aligns across 9 bases. Germline-derived CDR1 and CDR2 are SGHVS and FNYEAQ. The V gene end was trimmed by 1 base and the J gene end by 9 bases; junction bases not matched to a gene: 7. The CDR3 consists of 15 residues. The chain's CDR3 is CASSLEWLAGTEQFF. CDR3 nucleotides: TGTGCCAGCAGCTTAGAATGGCTAGCGGGAACTGAGCAGTTCTTC.

V is TRBV5-8 and J is TRBJ1-5; D is possibly TRBD1 (5 bases). V was pared by 0 bases and J by 1 base, with 11 bases between. Looked up from germline, CDR1 is SGHTS and CDR2 is YDEGEE. This CDR3 spans 16 amino acids. CDR3 in DNA: TGTGCCAGCAGCTTGGAATTGGGGGGAAGCAATCAGCCCCAGCATTTT. Its protein product is CASSLELGGSNQPQHF.

This chain uses TRBV18 with TRBJ2-7; the match to TRBD1 covers 10 bases. Trimming cost V 4 bases and J 3 bases; bases outside gene matches: 6. The CDR3 has 15 residues. CDR1 KGHSH and CDR2 LQKENI come from the germline V gene. CDR3 sequence: CASSLGTGAIYEQYF. DNA for the CDR3: TGTGCCAGCTCACTCGGGACAGGGGCCATCTACGAGCAGTACTTC.

The rearrangement uses TRBV11-2 and TRBJ2-7; D unresolved. Between the trimmed V and J ends, which lost 1 base and 6 bases, there was a span of 16 bases. This CDR3 contains 15 residues. Germline assignment: CDR1 SGHAT and CDR2 FQNNGV. The chain's CDR3 is CASSLAEWTPVEQYF. For the CDR3, the DNA is TGTGCCAGCAGCTTAGCGGAATGGACCCCTGTCGAGCAGTACTTC.

This sequence joins TRBV11-3 and TRBJ2-1, with D perhaps given as TRBD1 or TRBD2 (5 bases each). This CDR3 has 16 residues. Trimming stripped 5 bases from V and 0 bases from J, with 14 bases between. Germline V CDR1 and CDR2: SGHNT, YENEEA. CDR3 in DNA: TGTGCCAGCAGCCAGGTGGGACGGAGCTCCTACAATGAGCAGTTCTTC. It is translated as CASSQVGRSSYNEQFF.

This sequence joins TRBV5-1 and TRBJ2-7; possibly TRBD2 for D (6 bases). Trimming pared 4 bases from V and 3 bases from J, leaving 20 bases between. This CDR3 region has 16 residues. CDR1 is SGHRS and CDR2 is YFSETQ in the germline V gene. The chain's CDR3 is CASSPYPGDAGYEQYF. In DNA, the CDR3 is TGCGCCAGCAGCCCCTATCCGGGGGACGCGGGCTACGAGCAGTACTTC.

V is TRBV7-9 and J is TRBJ2-7; a possible D gene is TRBD1 (6 bases). Germline V lookup: CDR1 SEHNR, CDR2 FQNEAQ (reference sequence). This CDR3 region has 11 residues. V lost 5 bases to trimming and J lost 7 bases, with 9 bases between them. The CDR3 region has the DNA TGTGCCAGCAGCCTCGGGACAGAGCAGTACTTC. As protein: CASSLGTEQYF.

The gene calls are TRBV9 and TRBJ2-7, with D possibly being TRBD2 (5 bases). Germline V gene sequence: CDR1 SGDLS, CDR2 YYNGEE. The V end was cut by 2 bases, the J end by 2 bases, with 8 bases between. The CDR3 has 13 residues. CDR3 coding DNA: TGTGCCAGCAGCGTCGGGATTGCCTACGAGCAGTACTTC. Translation: CASSVGIAYEQYF.

This chain links TRBV30 with TRBJ2-2; no clear D gene. Germline V gives CDR1 GTSNPN, CDR2 SVGIG (reference sequence). Trimming took 3 bases from V and 8 from J, leaving 10 bases between them. The CDR3 loop spans 12 amino acids. CDR3 amino acids: CAWSSEMGELFF. In nucleotides, the CDR3 is TGTGCCTGGAGCTCTGAGATGGGGGAGCTGTTTTTT.

Note on this clone: The sample carries other DNA sequences with the same CDR3. The rearrangement links TRBV7-9 to TRBJ2-7; the D is unclear. The CDR3 sequence is 12 residues long. Trimming left V 3 bases short and J 1 base short, with 4 bases between. Germline V gene sequence: CDR1 SEHNR, CDR2 FQNEAQ (reference sequence). The CDR3 protein is CASSFSSYEQYF. CDR3 sequence (DNA): TGTGCCAGCAGCTTTTCTTCCTACGAGCAGTACTTC.

The chain carries TRBV5-1 and TRBJ1-5; 7 bases are shared with TRBD1. There are 15 residues in the CDR3. Germline assignment: CDR1 SGHRS and CDR2 YFSETQ. V dropped 0 bases and J dropped 3; count of bases not matched to a gene: 3. This CDR3 is CASSLGTGVNQPQHF. In DNA, the CDR3 is TGCGCCAGCAGCTTGGGGACAGGCGTCAATCAGCCCCAGCATTTT.

The genes are TRBV11-2 and TRBJ2-6; 10 bases are a match to TRBD2. There are 18 residues in the CDR3. With V trimmed by 4 bases and J by 0 bases, 6 bases remained unmatched. In germline, CDR1 is SGHAT, CDR2 FQNNGV. CDR3 in DNA: TGTGCCAGCAGCTCGCGACTAGCGGGTTACTCTGGGGCCAACGTCCTGACTTTC. This translates into CASSSRLAGYSGANVLTF.

The V and J genes are TRBV4-1 and TRBJ2-2; 9 bases are shared with TRBD2. CDR3 size: 19 residues. Germline loops: CDR1 MGHRA, CDR2 YSYEKL. Germline trimming cut 0 bases from V and 3 bases from J; bases unmatched to any gene: 11. CDR3 residues: CASSQEAGWKRGDTGELFF. CDR3 nucleotides: TGCGCCAGCAGCCAAGAGGCGGGTTGGAAGCGGGGGGACACCGGGGAGCTGTTTTTT.

This sequence joins TRBV21-1 and TRBJ2-3; the D call of TRBD2 is as the table states it, not checked on the DNA. TRBV21-1 is recorded as a pseudogene. The length of the CDR3 is 12 residues. CDR3 DNA sequence: TGTGCCAGCAGCAGGGACTTCGTCGTGGGGTATTTT. It codes for CASSRDFVVGYF.

The rearrangement links TRBV5-1 to TRBJ2-5; 15 nucleotides match TRBD2. CDR1 is SGHRS, CDR2 YFSETQ, per germline. This CDR3 has 16 residues. V shed 4 bases and J 4 bases; nucleotides not matched to a gene: 5. CDR3 bases: TGCGCCAGCAGCGGACTAGCGGGAGGGCCTGTAGAGACCCAGTACTTC. This sequence encodes CASSGLAGGPVETQYF. The entire variable domain, with the rest obtained from reference TRBV5-1 and TRBJ2-5, is as follows: KAGVTQTPRYLIKTRGQQVTLSCSPISGHRSVSWYQQTPGQGLQFLFEYFSETQRNKGNFPGRFSGRQFSNSRSEMNVSTLELGDSALYLCASSGLAGGPVETQYFGPGTRLLVL.

This chain uses TRBV19 with TRBJ1-5; a possible D gene is TRBD1 (5 bases). The CDR3 is made up of 12 amino acids. The V end lost 9 bases, the J end lost 4 bases, and 10 bases lay between the germline ends. CDR1 is LNHDA, CDR2 SQIVND, per germline (reference sequence). CDR3 sequence reads: CASWDGNQPQHF. The DNA of the CDR3 is TGTGCCAGCTGGGACGGAAATCAGCCCCAGCATTTT.